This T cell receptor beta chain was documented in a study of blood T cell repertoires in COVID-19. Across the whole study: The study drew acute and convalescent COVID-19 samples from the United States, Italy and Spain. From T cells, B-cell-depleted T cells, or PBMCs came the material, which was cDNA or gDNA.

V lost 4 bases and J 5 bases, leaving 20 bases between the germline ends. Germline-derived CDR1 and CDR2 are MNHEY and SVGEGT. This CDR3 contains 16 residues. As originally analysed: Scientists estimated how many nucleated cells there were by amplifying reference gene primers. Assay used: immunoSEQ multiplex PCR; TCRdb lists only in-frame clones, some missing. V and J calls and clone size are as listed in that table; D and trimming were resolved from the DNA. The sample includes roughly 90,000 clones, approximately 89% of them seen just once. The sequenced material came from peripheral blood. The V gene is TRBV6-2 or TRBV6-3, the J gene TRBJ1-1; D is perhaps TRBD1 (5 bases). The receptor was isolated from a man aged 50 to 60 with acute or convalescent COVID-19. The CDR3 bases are TGTGCCAGCAGTTCTATCGACAGATCAGGGATTACTGAAGCTTTCTTT. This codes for CASSSIDRSGITEAFF.